The clone carrying this TCR beta chain was seen more than once but under ten times. The data originate from a study of blood T cells in healthy people across ages. The CDR3 is 14 amino acids. The V and J ends lost 6 bases and 2 bases, in that order; junction bases with no gene match: 5. The second PCR ran roughly 6 to 11 cycles with a sample-barcoded 5' primer and J-beta primers. TCRdb re-derived calls from the 5' RACE reads in MiXCR, one entry per CDR3 protein. The table lists around 800,000 distinct CDR3 sequences, about 62% of them singletons. The genes are TRBV12-3 or TRBV12-4 and TRBJ2-5; TRBD2 agrees at 8 bases. Input material: blood. The receptor comes from a man aged 25 to 40 in good health. The CDR3 is CASSLLAGQETQYF. In DNA, the CDR3 is TGTGCCAGCAGCTTGCTAGCGGGTCAAGAGACCCAGTACTTC.